This entry is about one TCR beta chain. Using immunoSEQ multiplex PCR, the repertoire was profiled, and TCRdb retains in-frame clones only, with some absent. The sample carries 95,000 to 100,000 clones, over 75% recorded once. The data derive from a study of T cell responses to AZD1222 COVID-19 vaccine. CDR3 length: 15 residues. Germline CDR1 and CDR2: MDHEN and SYDVKM. The V gene lost 5 bases and the J gene lost 7 bases, with 18 bases spanning the gap. This clonotype was obtained from an adult in good health. Specimen: peripheral blood, collected on day 0 of AZD1222 vaccination. The chain uses TRBV28 and TRBJ2-1; D is possibly TRBD2 (6 bases). The CDR3: CASSVGLLRRNEQFF. The CDR3, as DNA: TGTGCCAGCAGTGTCGGACTACTAAGAAGGAATGAGCAGTTCTTC.